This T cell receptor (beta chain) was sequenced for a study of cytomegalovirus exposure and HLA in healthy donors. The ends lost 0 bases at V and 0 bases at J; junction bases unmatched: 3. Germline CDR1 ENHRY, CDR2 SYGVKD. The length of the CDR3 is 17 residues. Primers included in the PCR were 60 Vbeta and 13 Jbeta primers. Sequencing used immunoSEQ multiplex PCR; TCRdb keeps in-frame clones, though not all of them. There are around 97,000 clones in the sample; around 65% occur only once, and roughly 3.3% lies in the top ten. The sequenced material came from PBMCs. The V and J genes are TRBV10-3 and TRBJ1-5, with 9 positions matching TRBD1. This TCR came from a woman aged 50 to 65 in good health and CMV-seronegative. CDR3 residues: CAISESDRGYSNQPQHF. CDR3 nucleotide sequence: TGTGCCATCAGTGAGTCTGACAGGGGGTATAGCAATCAGCCCCAGCATTTT.